A selection of T cell receptor beta chains follows, all from one sample in a study of circulating and synovial CD4+ cells in juvenile arthritis. Profiling relied on immunoSEQ multiplex PCR, and the TCRdb table lists in-frame clones only, not all of them. The data hold 2,700 or so clones, with 70% to 90% observed a single time. The sample comprised HLA-DR+ CD4+ T cells from blood. All receptors derive from a human donor with juvenile idiopathic arthritis. The CDR3 runs from the conserved cysteine through the conserved F or W. A D gene is named only where the DNA matches it firmly. Size tells how often a clone was seen (once, few, many) or the class of an expanded clone, and some rows leave it out.

d_gene,j_gene,v_gene,abundance,CDR3nt,CDR3aa
TRBD2,TRBJ2-7,TRBV18,-,TGTGCCAGCTCACCACCAGCTAGCGGGGGGGCCGGGCAGTACTTC,CASSPPASGGAGQYF
TRBD1,TRBJ1-2,TRBV30,-,TGTGCCTGGAGTCCGGGGACAGGGCGTATCTATGGCTACACCTTC,CAWSPGTGRIYGYTF
TRBD1,TRBJ1-4,TRBV2,-,TGTGCCAGCAGTCGACAGGGGAAGGAAAAACTGTTTTTT,CASSRQGKEKLFF
-,TRBJ2-2,TRBV7-2,-,TGTGCCAGCAGCTTAGATCAGGTGGCGGGGGAGCTGTTTTTT,CASSLDQVAGELFF
TRBD1,TRBJ2-2,TRBV5-1,-,TGCGCCAGCAGGCCTTGGACAGGGAACACCGGGGAGCTGTTTTTT,CASRPWTGNTGELFF
TRBD2,TRBJ2-7,TRBV10-3,-,TGTGCCATCAGTGAGTCTGAGCGGGAGAAGTACTTC,CAISESEREKYF
-,TRBJ1-1,TRBV5-1,-,TGCGCCAGCAGCTTTAAGAACACTGAAGCTTTCTTT,CASSFKNTEAFF
-,TRBJ2-1,TRBV19,-,TGTGCCAGTAGCCGGACTTCTGGCTCCTACAATGAGCAGTTCTTC,CASSRTSGSYNEQFF
TRBD1,TRBJ1-2,TRBV28,-,TGTGCCAGCACCCCGGGACAGGGATATGGCTACACCTTC,CASTPGQGYGYTF
-,TRBJ1-5,TRBV27,-,TGTGCCAGCAGTTTTGTCGATCAGCCCCAGCATTTT,CASSFVDQPQHF
-,TRBJ1-5,TRBV11-2,-,TGTGCCAGCAGCCCAGACAGCTTTCAGCCCCAGCATTTT,CASSPDSFQPQHF
-,TRBJ1-1,TRBV7-2,-,TGTGCCAGCAGCTTAGACTGGACTGAAGCTTTCTTT,CASSLDWTEAFF
-,TRBJ2-5,TRBV5-1,-,TGCGCCAGCAGCTTGGGTAGCGCACAAGAGACCCAGTACTTC,CASSLGSAQETQYF
TRBD1,TRBJ2-7,TRBV28,-,TGTGCCAGCATCTTCTCATCCGGGACAGGGGCCTACGAGCAGTACTTC,CASIFSSGTGAYEQYF
-,TRBJ2-5,TRBV5-6,-,TGTGCCAGCAGCTTGTGGGGCCTCCAAGAGACCCAGTACTTC,CASSLWGLQETQYF
TRBD1,TRBJ2-2,TRBV11-3,-,TGTGCCAGCAGGCTGGGGACAGCCAACACCGGGGAGCTGTTTTTT,CASRLGTANTGELFF
TRBD1,TRBJ1-2,TRBV2,-,TGTGCCAGCATTAGGACAGGGGATGGCTACACCTTC,CASIRTGDGYTF
-,TRBJ1-2,TRBV30,-,TGTGCCTGGAGTTCTTATCCGGACTATGGCTACACCTTC,CAWSSYPDYGYTF
TRBD1,TRBJ1-6,TRBV2,-,TGTGCCAGCAGTGGACAGGGTAGCTATAATTCCCCCCTCCACTTT,CASSGQGSYNSPLHF
-,TRBJ1-4,TRBV19,-,TGTGCCAGTAAAAGGCAGGGGCACAATGAAAAACTGTTTTTT,CASKRQGHNEKLFF
-,TRBJ2-2,TRBV7-2,once,TGTGCCAGCAGCTTTGGGGGGACCGGGATGGGGGAGCTGCTTTTT,CASSFGGTGMGELLF
TRBD1,TRBJ1-3,TRBV7-9,-,TGTGCCAGCAGCATGGGGACAGGGGTGTCTGGAAACACCATATATTTT,CASSMGTGVSGNTIYF
-,TRBJ1-2,TRBV5-1,-,TGCGCCAGCAGCTTGGTAAACTATGGCTACACCTTC,CASSLVNYGYTF
-,TRBJ1-6,TRBV6-4,-,TGTGCCAGCAGATTACAGGCAAATTCACCCCTCCACTTT,CASRLQANSPLHF
-,TRBJ1-5,TRBV7-9,-,TGTGCCAGCAGCTTAGATCAGGGGCCCAATCAGCCCCAGCATTTT,CASSLDQGPNQPQHF
-,TRBJ2-5,TRBV6-5,-,TGTGCCAGCACCAGGGAAGAGACCCAGTACTTC,CASTREETQYF
-,TRBJ1-5,TRBV4-1,-,TGCGCCAGCAGCCAGGGAGCCGCGTATAGCAATCAGCCCCAGCATTTT,CASSQGAAYSNQPQHF
TRBD2,TRBJ2-5,TRBV7-2,-,TGTGCCAGCAGCTTGTTGGCGGGAGGTAATCAAGAGACCCAGTACTTC,CASSLLAGGNQETQYF
-,TRBJ2-3,TRBV5-1,-,TGCGCCAGCAGCTTAATCGGTCCTAGCACAGATACGCAGTATTTT,CASSLIGPSTDTQYF
TRBD1,TRBJ1-5,TRBV19,-,TGTGCCAGTAGTCCCGGACAGGGAAAGGGTGGCAATCAGCCCCAGCATTTT,CASSPGQGKGGNQPQHF
TRBD1,TRBJ2-1,TRBV4-1,-,TGCGCCAGCAGTTCGAGGGGGCTAAATGAGCAGTTCTTC,CASSSRGLNEQFF
-,TRBJ2-7,TRBV6-6,-,TGTGCCAGCAGTGTTTCCAGGGGCCAGACATCTTACGAGCAGTACTTC,CASSVSRGQTSYEQYF
-,TRBJ1-4,TRBV7-6,-,TGTGCCAGCAGCTTAGGGCCGGGGTTGGGAAATGAAAAACTGTTTTTT,CASSLGPGLGNEKLFF
TRBD1,TRBJ2-5,TRBV6-5,-,TGTGCCAGCATCCCACCGGGACAGGGGAGAGAGACCCAGTACTTC,CASIPPGQGRETQYF
TRBD2,TRBJ2-7,TRBV7-8,-,TGTGCCAGCAGCTGGCGGGGTAGCGGGGTGGGCGAGCAGTACTTC,CASSWRGSGVGEQYF
-,TRBJ2-5,TRBV19,-,TGTGCCAGTAGAACAGCAAACCAAGAGACCCAGTACTTC,CASRTANQETQYF
-,TRBJ1-5,TRBV6-5,-,TGTGCCAGCAGTTACACTATAGGCAATCAGCCCCAGCATTTT,CASSYTIGNQPQHF
-,TRBJ2-3,TRBV11-3,-,TGTGCCAGCAGCTTAAACCTCGCGGGTACGCAGTATTTT,CASSLNLAGTQYF
-,TRBJ1-2,TRBV6-5,-,TGTGCCAGCTGGGCAGAGGCGGACTACTATGGCTACACCTTC,CASWAEADYYGYTF
-,TRBJ1-1,TRBV6-6,-,TGTGCCAGCACTACTCTCGGTGGACTTTCCACTGAAGCTTTCTTT,CASTTLGGLSTEAFF
TRBD2,TRBJ2-7,TRBV5-1,-,TGCGCCAGCAGCTCTCAAGCGGGGGCCTACGAGCAGTACTTC,CASSSQAGAYEQYF
-,TRBJ2-1,TRBV30,-,TGTGCCTGGAGTGGGGGGGGCGGACGAAGCCCCGGGGAGGGGAATGAGCAGTTCTTC,CAWSGGGGRSPGEGNEQFF
-,TRBJ1-5,TRBV27,-,TGTGCCAGCAGGGAAAGACAGGCTGAAGGTCAGCCCCAGCATTTT,CASRERQAEGQPQHF
-,TRBJ1-4,TRBV30,-,TGTGCCTGGAGGACACCGGGACTGCAAAATGAAAAACTGTTTTTT,CAWRTPGLQNEKLFF
TRBD2,TRBJ2-1,TRBV11-2,-,TGTGCCAGCAGCCCACGTCTTATGGGGACTAGCGGGATACGGGGTGAGCAGTTCTTC,CASSPRLMGTSGIRGEQFF
TRBD1,TRBJ1-6,TRBV5-4,-,TGTGACAGCAGCCCGGACGGTGGGACAGGTTCACCCCTCCACTTT,CDSSPDGGTGSPLHF
-,TRBJ2-2,TRBV10-1,-,TGCGCCAGCAACCCCACCGGCACGGGCGGGGAGCTGTTTTTT,CASNPTGTGGELFF
TRBD1,TRBJ1-1,TRBV4-3,-,TGCGCCAGCAGCCTACCACCCGGGACAGGCCTGGGGGATTCCACTGAAGCTTTCTTT,CASSLPPGTGLGDSTEAFF